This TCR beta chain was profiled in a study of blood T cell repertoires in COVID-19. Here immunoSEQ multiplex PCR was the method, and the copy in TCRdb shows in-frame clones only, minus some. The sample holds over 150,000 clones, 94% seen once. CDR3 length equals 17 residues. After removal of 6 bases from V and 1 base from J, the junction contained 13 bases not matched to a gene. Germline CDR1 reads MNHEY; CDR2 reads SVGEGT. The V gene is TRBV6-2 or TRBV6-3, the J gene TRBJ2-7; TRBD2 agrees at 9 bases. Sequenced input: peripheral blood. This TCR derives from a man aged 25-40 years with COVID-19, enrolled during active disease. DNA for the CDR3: TGTGCCAGCAGCCCCGAATTACCGGGACTAGCATCCTACGAGCAGTACTTC. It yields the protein CASSPELPGLASYEQYF.